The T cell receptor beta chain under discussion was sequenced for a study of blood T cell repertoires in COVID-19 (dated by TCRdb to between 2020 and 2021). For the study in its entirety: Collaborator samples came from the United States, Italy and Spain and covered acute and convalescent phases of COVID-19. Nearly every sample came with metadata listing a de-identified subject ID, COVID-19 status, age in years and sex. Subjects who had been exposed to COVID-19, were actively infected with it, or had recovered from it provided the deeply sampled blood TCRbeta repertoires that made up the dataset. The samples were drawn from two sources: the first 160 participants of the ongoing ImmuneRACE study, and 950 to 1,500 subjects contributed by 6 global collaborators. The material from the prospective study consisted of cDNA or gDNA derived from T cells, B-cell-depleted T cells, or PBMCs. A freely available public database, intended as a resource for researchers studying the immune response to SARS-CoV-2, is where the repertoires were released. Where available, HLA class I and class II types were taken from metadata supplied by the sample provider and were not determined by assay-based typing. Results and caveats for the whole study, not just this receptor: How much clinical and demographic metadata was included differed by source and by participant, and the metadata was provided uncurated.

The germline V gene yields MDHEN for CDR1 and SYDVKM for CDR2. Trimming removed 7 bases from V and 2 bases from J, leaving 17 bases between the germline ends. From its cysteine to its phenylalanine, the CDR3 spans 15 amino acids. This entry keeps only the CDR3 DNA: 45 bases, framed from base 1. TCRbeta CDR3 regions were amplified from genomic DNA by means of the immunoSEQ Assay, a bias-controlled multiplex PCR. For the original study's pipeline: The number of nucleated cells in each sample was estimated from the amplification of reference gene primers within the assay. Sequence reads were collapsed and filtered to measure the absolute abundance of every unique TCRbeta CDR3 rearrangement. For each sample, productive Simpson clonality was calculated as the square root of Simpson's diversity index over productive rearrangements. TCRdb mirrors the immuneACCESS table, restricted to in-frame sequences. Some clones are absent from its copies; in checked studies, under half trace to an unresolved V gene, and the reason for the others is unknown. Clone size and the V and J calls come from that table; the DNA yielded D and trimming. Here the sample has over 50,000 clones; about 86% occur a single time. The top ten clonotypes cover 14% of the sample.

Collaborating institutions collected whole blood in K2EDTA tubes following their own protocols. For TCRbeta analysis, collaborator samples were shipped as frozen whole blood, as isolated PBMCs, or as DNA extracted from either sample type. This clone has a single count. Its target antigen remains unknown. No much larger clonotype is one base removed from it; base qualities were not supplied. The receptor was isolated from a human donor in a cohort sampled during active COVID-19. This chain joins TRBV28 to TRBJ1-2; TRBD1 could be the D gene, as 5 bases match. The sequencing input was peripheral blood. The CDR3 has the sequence CASTPGGGMNYGYTF. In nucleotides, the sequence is TGTGCCAGCACCCCTGGCGGGGGGATGAACTATGGCTACACCTTC.